Many counts were recorded for the clone carrying this TCR beta chain. The antigen is undetermined. The read gets to within 3 residues of the CDR3 end, and the germline J gene fills in the rest. The data were taken from a study of T cell clonality in common variable immunodeficiency. Germline CDR1 reads SGHRS; CDR2 reads YFSETQ. The CDR3 covers 13 residues. V was shortened by 3 bases and J by 2 bases, with 9 bases between the two germline ends. Control and CVID samples contributed equal amounts of genomic DNA. Here immunoSEQ multiplex PCR was the method, and the copy in TCRdb shows in-frame clones only, minus some. The repertoire yields about 31,000 clones, none seen only once; the top ten contain 3.8%. The study, taken as a whole, reports: TCRbeta clonality was increased in CVID versus healthy controls. CVID patient heterogeneity limited repertoire-clinical complication correlations. What drives increased CVID clonality needs T cell subpopulation sequencing.

The receptor was derived from a person aged 18-70 years in good health. Sequencing was performed on peripheral blood mononuclear cells. This sequence joins TRBV5-1 and TRBJ2-7; D might be TRBD2 (6 bases). CDR3 DNA, as far as it was read: TGCGCCAGCAGCTACGGGGGAGCCTACGAG. It translates to CASSYGGAYE. The full CDR3 sequence reads CASSYGGAYEQYF.